These T cell receptor beta chains were read from a single sample in a study of shared clonotypes between healthy human individuals. The repertoire was sequenced with immunoSEQ multiplex PCR; TCRdb's copy has only in-frame clones and lacks some. The table lists around 510,000 clones, just over 75% of them singletons. The sequenced material came from PBMCs. The receptors originated from a woman aged 40 to 55 in good health. Some clones in this sample may be carry-over from other donors' samples. CDR3s include the opening cysteine and the closing phenylalanine or tryptophan. The D gene is left open where the match is weak. Size tells how often a clone was seen (once, few, many) or the class of an expanded clone, and some rows leave it out.

J gene: TRBJ2-1; V gene: TRBV10-3; clone size: NA; D gene: TRBD2; CDR3 DNA: TGTGCCATCAGTGAACTAGGACTAGCGGGAGAGGGGGGTGAGCAGTTCTTC; CDR3 protein: CAISELGLAGEGGEQFF
J gene: TRBJ2-3; V gene: TRBV7-2; clone size: NA; D gene: NA; CDR3 DNA: TGTGCCAGCAGCTTAGGGGCACACACAGATACGCAGTATTTT; CDR3 protein: CASSLGAHTDTQYF
J gene: TRBJ2-2; V gene: TRBV30; clone size: many; D gene: TRBD2; CDR3 DNA: TGTGCCTGGAGAGCCCCGGGAGGGACTACCGGGGAGCTGTTTTTT; CDR3 protein: CAWRAPGGTTGELFF
J gene: TRBJ2-7; V gene: TRBV4-1; clone size: NA; D gene: NA; CDR3 DNA: TGCGCCAGCAGCCGGAGTTTTGCGTTGGACGAGCAGTACTTC; CDR3 protein: CASSRSFALDEQYF
J gene: TRBJ2-7; V gene: TRBV4-1; clone size: NA; D gene: TRBD2; CDR3 DNA: TGCGCCAGCAGCCCAACACCGCAGCTAGCGGGAGGGCCCCCACTGCACTTC; CDR3 protein: CASSPTPQLAGGPPLHF
J gene: TRBJ1-4; V gene: TRBV7-6; clone size: NA; D gene: NA; CDR3 DNA: TGTGCCAGCCAACAAGTAGTTAATGAAAAACTGTTTTTT; CDR3 protein: CASQQVVNEKLFF
J gene: TRBJ2-3; V gene: TRBV6-6; clone size: once; D gene: NA; CDR3 DNA: TGTGCCAGCAGTCCGGACATAGGGACGGGTACGCAGTATTTT; CDR3 protein: CASSPDIGTGTQYF
J gene: TRBJ1-5; V gene: TRBV7-2; clone size: NA; D gene: TRBD1; CDR3 DNA: TGTGCCAGCAGCTACAGGGGACGCAATCAGCCCCAGCATTTT; CDR3 protein: CASSYRGRNQPQHF
J gene: TRBJ2-2; V gene: TRBV9; clone size: NA; D gene: TRBD2; CDR3 DNA: TGTGCCAGCTCCACGAGGGAGGCGGGAGGGCTTATCGGGGAGCTGTTTTTT; CDR3 protein: CASSTREAGGLIGELFF
J gene: TRBJ2-7; V gene: TRBV28; clone size: NA; D gene: TRBD1; CDR3 DNA: TGTGCCAGCTTTACAGGGGACCCCTACGAGCAGTACTTC; CDR3 protein: CASFTGDPYEQYF
J gene: TRBJ2-1; V gene: TRBV5-4; clone size: NA; D gene: TRBD2; CDR3 DNA: TGTGCCAGCAGCTTGAGGGCTAGCGGGGGGTTTAATGAGCAGTTCTTC; CDR3 protein: CASSLRASGGFNEQFF
J gene: TRBJ2-3; V gene: TRBV4-1; clone size: NA; D gene: NA; CDR3 DNA: TGCGCCAGCAGCCAAGATGTGGCCGGAGTAGGGCGGACAGATACGCAGTATTTT; CDR3 protein: CASSQDVAGVGRTDTQYF
J gene: TRBJ2-1; V gene: TRBV7-6; clone size: NA; D gene: NA; CDR3 DNA: TGTGCCAGCAGCCCCTATTCGAGCTCCTACAATGAGCAGTTCTTC; CDR3 protein: CASSPYSSSYNEQFF
J gene: TRBJ2-7; V gene: TRBV4-1; clone size: once; D gene: NA; CDR3 DNA: TGCGCCAGCAGCCCCTTGGAAGTTTGGGGCTCCTACGAGCAGTACTTC; CDR3 protein: CASSPLEVWGSYEQYF
J gene: TRBJ2-1; V gene: TRBV6-5; clone size: NA; D gene: TRBD1; CDR3 DNA: TGTGCCAGCAGTTCCGGCGGACAGGGGGCCTATGAGCAGTTCTTC; CDR3 protein: CASSSGGQGAYEQFF
J gene: TRBJ2-7; V gene: TRBV5-1; clone size: once; D gene: TRBD1; CDR3 DNA: TGCGCCAGCAGCTTGGGGACAGGGGGCCTCGAGCAGTACTTC; CDR3 protein: CASSLGTGGLEQYF
J gene: TRBJ2-2; V gene: TRBV27; clone size: NA; D gene: TRBD2; CDR3 DNA: TGTGCCAGCACCACGGGCGGGAGAAACCCCGGGGAGCTGTTTTTT; CDR3 protein: CASTTGGRNPGELFF
J gene: TRBJ2-7; V gene: TRBV5-1; clone size: NA; D gene: TRBD2; CDR3 DNA: TGCGCCAGCAGCGCAACTAGCGGGAGTTCACCGTACGAGCAGTACTTC; CDR3 protein: CASSATSGSSPYEQYF
J gene: TRBJ2-2; V gene: TRBV5-1; clone size: NA; D gene: TRBD2; CDR3 DNA: TGCGCCAGCACGGTCGGGACTAGCGGGGTCGGGGAGCTGTTTTTT; CDR3 protein: CASTVGTSGVGELFF
J gene: TRBJ1-2; V gene: TRBV10-3; clone size: few; D gene: NA; CDR3 DNA: TGTGCCATCAGTGAGTCCCTGGCCCTCTATGGCTACACCTTC; CDR3 protein: CAISESLALYGYTF
J gene: TRBJ2-3; V gene: TRBV11-2; clone size: NA; D gene: NA; CDR3 DNA: TGTGCCAGCAGCTTAGATTGGGGTGGAGAGGGCCGGACAGATACGCAGTATTTT; CDR3 protein: CASSLDWGGEGRTDTQYF
J gene: TRBJ2-7; V gene: TRBV27; clone size: NA; D gene: TRBD1; CDR3 DNA: TGTGCCAGCAGTCGTAGACAGGGACCCTACGAGCAGTACTTC; CDR3 protein: CASSRRQGPYEQYF
J gene: TRBJ2-2; V gene: TRBV9; clone size: NA; D gene: NA; CDR3 DNA: TGTGCCAGCAGCTCCCGGGGCGGTACTGCGAACACCGGGGAGCTGTTTTTT; CDR3 protein: CASSSRGGTANTGELFF
J gene: TRBJ2-2; V gene: TRBV2; clone size: many; D gene: TRBD2; CDR3 DNA: TGTGCCAGCAGTCCTCTAGCGGGAGGGCCCCGCACCGGGGAGCTGTTTTTT; CDR3 protein: CASSPLAGGPRTGELFF
J gene: TRBJ1-3; V gene: TRBV30; clone size: NA; D gene: NA; CDR3 DNA: TGTGCCTGGACCCTACGTAGTACCTCTGGAAACACCATATATTTT; CDR3 protein: CAWTLRSTSGNTIYF
J gene: TRBJ2-3; V gene: TRBV29-1; clone size: medium-sized; D gene: TRBD2; CDR3 DNA: TGCAGCGTTGAATCTGCGGGACTACAAGATACGCAGTATTTT; CDR3 protein: CSVESAGLQDTQYF
J gene: TRBJ1-5; V gene: TRBV5-5; clone size: NA; D gene: NA; CDR3 DNA: TGTGCCAGCAGCTTGTCTGGGGATCAGCCCCAGCATTTT; CDR3 protein: CASSLSGDQPQHF
J gene: TRBJ2-1; V gene: TRBV19; clone size: NA; D gene: NA; CDR3 DNA: TGTGCCAGTCGACAGGACCACTACAATGAGCAGTTCTTC; CDR3 protein: CASRQDHYNEQFF
J gene: TRBJ2-7; V gene: TRBV6-6; clone size: NA; D gene: NA; CDR3 DNA: TGTGCCAGCAACACATACTGGGCAGGGGACGGCTACGAGCAGTACTTC; CDR3 protein: CASNTYWAGDGYEQYF
J gene: TRBJ2-2; V gene: TRBV29-1; clone size: NA; D gene: NA; CDR3 DNA: TGCAGCGTTGAAGACCCCTTAAAGTCACTAGTTGGTGCCGGGGAACTGTTTTTT; CDR3 protein: CSVEDPLKSLVGAGELFF
J gene: TRBJ2-7; V gene: TRBV19; clone size: NA; D gene: TRBD1; CDR3 DNA: TGTGCCAGTAGTATCTCGGACAGGCTTCCCTACGAGCAGTACTTC; CDR3 protein: CASSISDRLPYEQYF
J gene: TRBJ2-1; V gene: TRBV7-3; clone size: NA; D gene: TRBD2; CDR3 DNA: TGTGCCAGCAGCATAGGGGGTCTAGCGGGAGACGAGCAGTTCTTC; CDR3 protein: CASSIGGLAGDEQFF
J gene: TRBJ2-3; V gene: TRBV5-4; clone size: NA; D gene: NA; CDR3 DNA: TGTGCCAGCAGCTTGGCCATAGACGTAAGCACAGATACGCAGTATTTT; CDR3 protein: CASSLAIDVSTDTQYF
J gene: TRBJ2-5; V gene: TRBV5-1; clone size: NA; D gene: NA; CDR3 DNA: TGCGCCAGCAGCTTGGGGCATGAAGAGACCCAGTACTTC; CDR3 protein: CASSLGHEETQYF
J gene: TRBJ2-3; V gene: TRBV5-4; clone size: once; D gene: TRBD2; CDR3 DNA: TGTGCCAGCAGCTTGGGGGTTAGCGGGAGGGCCAGCACAGATACGCAGTATTTT; CDR3 protein: CASSLGVSGRASTDTQYF
J gene: TRBJ1-1; V gene: TRBV7-9; clone size: NA; D gene: TRBD1; CDR3 DNA: TGTGCCAGCAGCCCCTCGACAGGGCAACTTTCTGAAGCTTTCTTT; CDR3 protein: CASSPSTGQLSEAFF
J gene: TRBJ1-1; V gene: TRBV29-1; clone size: NA; D gene: NA; CDR3 DNA: TGCAGCGTTGGGGAGTGGGGAGAGGAAGCTTTCTTT; CDR3 protein: CSVGEWGEEAFF
J gene: TRBJ2-5; V gene: TRBV7-9; clone size: NA; D gene: NA; CDR3 DNA: TGTGCCAGCAGCTCCCCCCTCGCGGTAGAGACCCAGTACTTC; CDR3 protein: CASSSPLAVETQYF
J gene: TRBJ1-2; V gene: TRBV15; clone size: NA; D gene: TRBD1; CDR3 DNA: TGTGCCACCAGCGTACTACAGGGGGAAGGCGGCTACACCTTC; CDR3 protein: CATSVLQGEGGYTF
J gene: TRBJ2-5; V gene: TRBV7-9; clone size: NA; D gene: NA; CDR3 DNA: TGTGCCAGCAGTTCTCATCCCCGGCTTGTGTACTTC; CDR3 protein: CASSSHPRLVYF
J gene: TRBJ2-1; V gene: TRBV28; clone size: NA; D gene: TRBD2; CDR3 DNA: TGTGCCAGCAGTCAGAGACTAGCGGGAGACAAGCAGTTCTTC; CDR3 protein: CASSQRLAGDKQFF
J gene: TRBJ2-2; V gene: TRBV9; clone size: NA; D gene: TRBD1; CDR3 DNA: TGTGCCAGCAGCGCCCTCCGACAGGGTTTGTCCGGGGAGCTGTTTTTT; CDR3 protein: CASSALRQGLSGELFF
J gene: TRBJ1-2; V gene: TRBV7-2; clone size: once; D gene: NA; CDR3 DNA: TGTGCCGCAGCAGAGGACGGTGGGGGACTATCCGGCTACACCTTC; CDR3 protein: CAAAEDGGGLSGYTF
J gene: TRBJ2-1; V gene: TRBV29-1; clone size: NA; D gene: TRBD2; CDR3 DNA: TGCAGCGTTGTGGCTAGCGGGAATGAGCAGTTCTTC; CDR3 protein: CSVVASGNEQFF
J gene: TRBJ1-1; V gene: TRBV29-1; clone size: NA; D gene: NA; CDR3 DNA: TGCAGCGTTGGCGTAAACACTGAAGCTTTCTTT; CDR3 protein: CSVGVNTEAFF
J gene: TRBJ1-2; V gene: TRBV28; clone size: NA; D gene: NA; CDR3 DNA: TGTGCCAGCAGTCCAGGACTTAACTATGGCTACACCTTC; CDR3 protein: CASSPGLNYGYTF
J gene: TRBJ2-7; V gene: TRBV30; clone size: NA; D gene: TRBD1; CDR3 DNA: TGTGCCTGGAGTAGGCAGGGGGCCTACGAGCAGTACTTC; CDR3 protein: CAWSRQGAYEQYF